The rows below give T cell receptor beta chains drawn from one sample of a study of blood T cells in healthy people across ages. TCRdb re-called the 5' RACE reads with MiXCR, one entry per CDR3 protein. Of hundreds of thousands of distinct CDR3 sequences in the sample, over 40% were seen once. The sample comprised blood. These receptors came from an elderly man in good health. The CDR3 runs from the conserved cysteine through the conserved F or W. Fields, in order: D gene, J gene, V gene, clone size, CDR3 protein, CDR3 DNA. D genes are given only for firm matches. Clone size is shown for a subset of rows, as once, few, many or a class of expanded clone.

d_gene: TRBD1
j_gene: TRBJ2-2
v_gene: TRBV20-1
abundance: NA
CDR3aa: CSARGQGTATGELFF
CDR3nt: TGCAGTGCTAGAGGACAGGGGACGGCCACCGGGGAGCTGTTTTTT

d_gene: TRBD1
j_gene: TRBJ1-4
v_gene: TRBV6-1
abundance: NA
CDR3aa: CASSTTGITNEKPFF
CDR3nt: TGTGCCAGCAGTACGACAGGGATAACTAATGAAAAACCGTTTTTT

d_gene: NA
j_gene: TRBJ2-3
v_gene: TRBV7-2
abundance: few
CDR3aa: CASSPLLDTQYF
CDR3nt: TGTGCCAGCAGCCCGCTTTTAGATACGCAGTATTTT

d_gene: NA
j_gene: TRBJ1-6
v_gene: TRBV20-1
abundance: few
CDR3aa: CSARVQGPNSPLHF
CDR3nt: TGCAGTGCTAGAGTGCAGGGGCCTAATTCACCCCTCCACTTT

d_gene: NA
j_gene: TRBJ2-5
v_gene: TRBV7-2
abundance: once
CDR3aa: CASSSGVRDETQYF
CDR3nt: TGTGCCAGCAGCTCAGGAGTAAGGGATGAGACCCAGTACTTC

d_gene: NA
j_gene: TRBJ2-7
v_gene: TRBV4-3
abundance: once
CDR3aa: CASSKELALASYEQYF
CDR3nt: TGCGCCAGCAGTAAAGAATTAGCCTTGGCCTCCTACGAGCAGTACTTC

d_gene: TRBD2
j_gene: TRBJ2-3
v_gene: TRBV9
abundance: NA
CDR3aa: CASSVAWRGNPSADTQYF
CDR3nt: TGTGCCAGCAGCGTAGCGTGGCGGGGGAACCCGAGCGCAGATACGCAGTATTTT

d_gene: NA
j_gene: TRBJ2-5
v_gene: TRBV11-3
abundance: many
CDR3aa: CASSLDLTGTQYF
CDR3nt: TGTGCCAGCAGCTTAGATCTAACAGGGACCCAGTACTTC

d_gene: TRBD2
j_gene: TRBJ2-5
v_gene: TRBV14
abundance: few
CDR3aa: CASSQDSSASGRPRETQYF
CDR3nt: TGTGCCAGCAGCCAAGATTCGTCGGCTAGCGGGAGGCCCCGAGAGACCCAGTACTTC

d_gene: NA
j_gene: TRBJ2-3
v_gene: TRBV2
abundance: NA
CDR3aa: CASTRLGTDTQYF
CDR3nt: TGTGCCAGCACCCGACTGGGCACAGATACGCAGTATTTT

d_gene: NA
j_gene: TRBJ2-5
v_gene: TRBV12-3/TRBV12-4
abundance: few
CDR3aa: CASSLSLGRGQETQYF
CDR3nt: TGTGCCAGCAGTTTGAGTTTGGGGCGGGGCCAAGAGACCCAGTACTTC

d_gene: TRBD1
j_gene: TRBJ1-5
v_gene: TRBV20-1
abundance: many
CDR3aa: CSARETTGARNQPQHF
CDR3nt: TGCAGTGCTAGAGAGACCACAGGGGCGAGAAATCAGCCCCAGCATTTT

d_gene: NA
j_gene: TRBJ2-4
v_gene: TRBV4-2
abundance: NA
CDR3aa: CARSQDPGTRNIQYF
CDR3nt: TGTGCCAGGAGCCAAGACCCAGGGACTCGAAACATTCAGTACTTC

d_gene: NA
j_gene: TRBJ2-2
v_gene: TRBV18
abundance: NA
CDR3aa: CASSPYDRSNTGELFF
CDR3nt: TGTGCCAGCTCACCCTACGACAGGTCGAACACCGGGGAGCTGTTTTTT

d_gene: NA
j_gene: TRBJ2-3
v_gene: TRBV18
abundance: NA
CDR3aa: CASSRRQLGTDTQYF
CDR3nt: TGTGCCAGCTCACGGAGACAGTTAGGCACAGATACGCAGTATTTT

d_gene: NA
j_gene: TRBJ2-7
v_gene: TRBV20-1
abundance: NA
CDR3aa: CSARGRAASEQYF
CDR3nt: TGCAGTGCTAGAGGAAGGGCAGCCTCCGAGCAGTACTTC

d_gene: NA
j_gene: TRBJ1-3
v_gene: TRBV5-4
abundance: NA
CDR3aa: CASSLGPGLTGGSGNTIYF
CDR3nt: TGTGCCAGCAGCTTGGGTCCCGGACTGACGGGGGGCTCTGGAAACACCATATATTTT

d_gene: TRBD2
j_gene: TRBJ2-7
v_gene: TRBV20-1
abundance: few
CDR3aa: CSASGTSGRSTFSYEQYF
CDR3nt: TGCAGTGCTAGTGGGACTAGCGGGAGGAGTACCTTCTCCTACGAGCAGTACTTC

d_gene: TRBD2
j_gene: TRBJ2-5
v_gene: TRBV3-1
abundance: many
CDR3aa: CASSQVASGIETQYF
CDR3nt: TGTGCCAGCAGCCAAGTCGCTAGCGGGATTGAGACCCAGTACTTC

d_gene: NA
j_gene: TRBJ2-3
v_gene: TRBV4-3
abundance: NA
CDR3aa: CASSQEEGTDTQYF
CDR3nt: TGCGCCAGCAGCCAAGAGGAGGGCACAGATACGCAGTATTTT

d_gene: TRBD2
j_gene: TRBJ2-5
v_gene: TRBV7-8
abundance: few
CDR3aa: CASSFSSGGYQETQYF
CDR3nt: TGTGCCAGCAGCTTTTCTAGCGGGGGATACCAAGAGACCCAGTACTTC

d_gene: TRBD1
j_gene: TRBJ1-4
v_gene: TRBV29-1
abundance: NA
CDR3aa: CSVGGQAATNEKLFF
CDR3nt: TGCAGCGTTGGGGGACAGGCCGCAACTAATGAAAAACTGTTTTTT

d_gene: TRBD1
j_gene: TRBJ2-7
v_gene: TRBV7-9
abundance: NA
CDR3aa: CASSSTGGIEQYF
CDR3nt: TGTGCCAGCAGCTCTACAGGGGGTATCGAGCAGTACTTC

d_gene: TRBD1
j_gene: TRBJ2-1
v_gene: TRBV12-3/TRBV12-4
abundance: few
CDR3aa: CASGGQEFQETQFF
CDR3nt: TGTGCCAGCGGCGGACAGGAATTCCAAGAGACCCAGTTCTTC